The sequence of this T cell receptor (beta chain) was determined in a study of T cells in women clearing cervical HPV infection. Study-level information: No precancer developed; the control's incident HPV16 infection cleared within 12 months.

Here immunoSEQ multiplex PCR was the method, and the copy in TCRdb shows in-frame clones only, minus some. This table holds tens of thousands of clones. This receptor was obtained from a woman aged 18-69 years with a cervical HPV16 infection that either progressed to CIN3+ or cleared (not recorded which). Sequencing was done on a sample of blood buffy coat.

CDR3 sequence: CASSLGQGDTEAFF. The covered CDR3 bases are TGTGCCAGCAGCTTAGGACAGGGGGATACTGAA. The chain carries TRBV7-9 and TRBJ1-1; 9 positions agree with TRBD1. The read terminates 3 residues before the CDR3 end, so the remaining end is supplied by the germline J gene. This CDR3 is 14 amino acids long. The V gene end was trimmed by 1 base and the J gene end by 5 bases; junction bases not matched to a gene: 2. CDR1 is SEHNR and CDR2 is FQNEAQ in the germline V gene (reference sequence).